This T cell receptor (beta chain) is drawn from a study of shared clonotypes between healthy human individuals. A CD45RA+ naive subset and a CD45RA-negative memory subset were split from CD4+ cells. Study results and limitations: Clonotypes which were not shared had lower generation probabilities than clonotypes that all four donors shared.

Germline CDR1 and CDR2: SGHAT and FQNNGV. The V end lost 1 base, the J end lost 7 bases, and 8 bases lay between the germline ends. This CDR3 comprises 13 residues. Assay runs were performed at deep level. Libraries were prepared by immunoSEQ multiplex PCR; TCRdb keeps only in-frame clonotypes and omits some of them. The sample shows 2,500,000 or so clones, 90% to 95% of them seen only once. Concerning this clone: Its specificity is unknown.

The sequence was obtained from a man between 18 and 35 years old in good health. The sequencing input was naive CD4+ T cells sorted from blood. Subset here: CD45RA+ positively selected. The V and J genes are TRBV11-2 and TRBJ1-5, with D unclear. In DNA, the CDR3 is TGTGCCAGCAGCTTAGTTCCCGGGCAGCCCCAGCATTTT. Translation: CASSLVPGQPQHF.